A selection of T cell receptor beta chains follows, all from one sample in a study of spatial heterogeneity in lung cancer. TCRdb re-analysed the 5' RACE reads in MiXCR, keeping a single row per CDR3 protein. The repertoire holds about 120,000 distinct CDR3 sequences, with more than 10% as singletons. Sequenced here: PBMCs, sampled at follow-up. The receptors originated from a male donor with early-stage non-small cell lung cancer. CDR3s include the opening cysteine and the closing phenylalanine or tryptophan. Fields, in order: J gene, V gene, D gene, clone size, CDR3 protein, CDR3 DNA. A D gene is named only where the DNA matches it firmly. Only some rows state a clone size, as once, few, many or a class for expanded clones.

J: TRBJ2-3; V: TRBV6-4; D: NA; size: many; CDR3: CASSDPTGGADTQYF; DNA: TGTGCCAGCAGTGATCCTACAGGCGGCGCAGATACGCAGTATTTT
J: TRBJ1-1; V: TRBV20-1; D: TRBD1; size: few; CDR3: CSARPQAGGAFF; DNA: TGCAGTGCTAGACCCCAAGCAGGGGGAGCTTTCTTT
J: TRBJ1-5; V: TRBV24-1; D: NA; size: NA; CDR3: CATSDREQRSNQPQHF; DNA: TGTGCCACCAGTGATCGGGAACAGAGGAGCAATCAGCCCCAGCATTTT
J: TRBJ2-1; V: TRBV15; D: TRBD2; size: few; CDR3: CATSRGGGGLYNEQFF; DNA: TGTGCCACCAGCAGAGGGGGCGGGGGGCTCTACAATGAGCAGTTCTTC
J: TRBJ2-5; V: TRBV15; D: NA; size: few; CDR3: CATSRASRPETQYF; DNA: TGTGCCACCAGCAGAGCCTCGAGACCGGAGACCCAGTACTTC
J: TRBJ2-7; V: TRBV5-7; D: NA; size: few; CDR3: CASSLVIQQYF; DNA: TGTGCCAGCAGCCTAGTAATCCAGCAGTACTTC
J: TRBJ1-4; V: TRBV20-1; D: NA; size: NA; CDR3: CSAMGQPAREKLFF; DNA: TGCAGTGCTATGGGCCAGCCCGCCCGGGAAAAACTGTTTTTT
J: TRBJ2-5; V: TRBV20-1; D: NA; size: NA; CDR3: CSAQRSGMETQYF; DNA: TGCAGTGCTCAGAGGTCCGGAATGGAGACCCAGTACTTC
J: TRBJ1-2; V: TRBV7-2; D: NA; size: many; CDR3: CASSLDGGGNYGYTF; DNA: TGTGCCAGCAGCTTAGACGGAGGGGGTAACTATGGCTACACCTTC
J: TRBJ2-7; V: TRBV13; D: TRBD1; size: many; CDR3: CASSSSGGRGQYF; DNA: TGTGCCAGCAGCTCCTCAGGGGGAAGGGGGCAGTACTTC
J: TRBJ1-2; V: TRBV20-1; D: TRBD1; size: few; CDR3: CSASLGQGTGYTF; DNA: TGCAGTGCTAGCCTCGGACAGGGTACTGGCTACACCTTC
J: TRBJ2-3; V: TRBV6-1; D: NA; size: many; CDR3: CASSARDRGYTDTQYF; DNA: TGTGCCAGCAGTGCCCGGGACCGAGGATACACAGATACGCAGTATTTT
J: TRBJ2-3; V: TRBV12-3/TRBV12-4; D: NA; size: NA; CDR3: CASSFRGGGADTQYF; DNA: TGTGCCAGCTCGTTTAGGGGGGGCGGGGCAGATACGCAGTATTTT
J: TRBJ1-2; V: TRBV20-1; D: NA; size: many; CDR3: CSARLGGGYGYTF; DNA: TGCAGTGCCAGACTGGGGGGCGGCTATGGCTACACCTTC
J: TRBJ2-5; V: TRBV4-2; D: NA; size: many; CDR3: CASSNRREETQYF; DNA: TGTGCCAGCAGTAACCGGAGAGAAGAGACCCAGTACTTC
J: TRBJ2-1; V: TRBV9; D: NA; size: NA; CDR3: CASSVGGGSYNEQFF; DNA: TGTGCCAGCAGCGTGGGGGGCGGCTCCTACAATGAGCAGTTCTTC
J: TRBJ2-7; V: TRBV7-8; D: TRBD1; size: many; CDR3: CASSPDRVPYEQYF; DNA: TGTGCCAGCAGCCCAGACAGGGTCCCCTACGAGCAGTACTTC
J: TRBJ2-3; V: TRBV29-1; D: NA; size: many; CDR3: CSVRVATNADTQYF; DNA: TGCAGCGTTCGGGTAGCGACTAATGCAGATACGCAGTATTTT
J: TRBJ1-6; V: TRBV10-2; D: NA; size: NA; CDR3: CASMDSYNSPLHF; DNA: TGCGCCAGCATGGACTCCTATAATTCACCCCTCCACTTT
J: TRBJ2-7; V: TRBV20-1; D: TRBD1; size: many; CDR3: CSARWLDRAYEQYF; DNA: TGCAGTGCTAGATGGCTGGACAGGGCCTACGAGCAGTACTTC
J: TRBJ2-1; V: TRBV29-1; D: TRBD2; size: NA; CDR3: CSGGHGGAYNEQFF; DNA: TGCAGCGGCGGCCACGGGGGGGCCTACAATGAGCAGTTCTTC
J: TRBJ2-7; V: TRBV6-6; D: NA; size: many; CDR3: CASSYWGPYEQYF; DNA: TGTGCCAGCAGTTACTGGGGACCCTACGAGCAGTACTTC
J: TRBJ2-1; V: TRBV7-2; D: NA; size: many; CDR3: CASRFRVGSYNEQFF; DNA: TGTGCCAGCAGATTCAGGGTGGGCTCCTACAATGAGCAGTTCTTC
J: TRBJ2-7; V: TRBV5-1; D: NA; size: many; CDR3: CASSITGTPSYEQYF; DNA: TGCGCCAGCAGCATTACCGGGACCCCCAGCTACGAGCAGTACTTC
J: TRBJ2-5; V: TRBV27; D: NA; size: few; CDR3: CASSLRFRGAGETQYF; DNA: TGTGCCAGCAGCCTTAGGTTCAGGGGGGCTGGGGAGACCCAGTACTTC
J: TRBJ2-6; V: TRBV2; D: TRBD1; size: many; CDR3: CASRQGQGAPLTF; DNA: TGTGCCAGCAGGCAGGGACAGGGGGCCCCTCTGACTTTC
J: TRBJ2-7; V: TRBV29-1; D: TRBD1; size: many; CDR3: CSVLGDRAYEQYF; DNA: TGCAGCGTTCTAGGGGACAGAGCCTACGAGCAGTACTTC
J: TRBJ2-7; V: TRBV3-1; D: NA; size: many; CDR3: CASSQDPSSYEQYF; DNA: TGTGCCAGCAGCCAAGATCCCAGCTCCTACGAGCAGTACTTC
J: TRBJ2-5; V: TRBV18; D: TRBD2; size: NA; CDR3: CASSPAAGVHQETQYF; DNA: TGTGCCAGCTCACCAGCGGCGGGGGTGCACCAAGAGACCCAGTACTTC
J: TRBJ2-3; V: TRBV9; D: NA; size: NA; CDR3: CASSVVASRTDTQYF; DNA: TGTGCCAGCAGCGTAGTGGCTAGCCGCACAGATACGCAGTATTTT
J: TRBJ2-5; V: TRBV20-1; D: NA; size: few; CDR3: CSARDPKVVQETQYF; DNA: TGCAGTGCTAGAGATCCTAAGGTTGTGCAAGAGACCCAGTACTTC
J: TRBJ2-5; V: TRBV9; D: NA; size: NA; CDR3: CASSVQGLETQYF; DNA: TGTGCCAGCAGCGTACAGGGTCTAGAGACCCAGTACTTC
J: TRBJ1-1; V: TRBV4-1; D: NA; size: many; CDR3: CASSQDLTASYKDDEAFF; DNA: TGCGCCAGCAGCCAAGATCTAACAGCGTCCTATAAGGATGATGAAGCTTTCTTT
J: TRBJ2-3; V: TRBV10-3; D: TRBD2; size: few; CDR3: CAAGEGSGFTDTQYF; DNA: TGTGCCGCCGGGGAGGGATCCGGTTTCACAGATACGCAGTATTTT
J: TRBJ2-5; V: TRBV5-1; D: TRBD2; size: many; CDR3: CASRVDMTAGETQYF; DNA: TGCGCCAGCAGAGTGGATATGACAGCGGGGGAGACCCAGTACTTC
J: TRBJ2-1; V: TRBV7-9; D: TRBD1; size: NA; CDR3: CASSRFTGVDEQFF; DNA: TGTGCCAGCAGCCGCTTCACAGGGGTCGATGAGCAGTTCTTC
J: TRBJ2-5; V: TRBV11-2; D: NA; size: many; CDR3: CASSHQETQYF; DNA: TGTGCCAGCAGCCACCAAGAGACCCAGTACTTC
J: TRBJ1-1; V: TRBV4-2; D: NA; size: few; CDR3: CASSQELGRLNTEAFF; DNA: TGTGCCAGCAGCCAAGAACTCGGCAGATTGAACACTGAAGCTTTCTTT
J: TRBJ1-6; V: TRBV4-3; D: NA; size: few; CDR3: CASSRGQGSNSPLHF; DNA: TGCGCCAGCAGCCGCGGCCAGGGGAGTAATTCACCCCTCCACTTT
J: TRBJ2-5; V: TRBV7-9; D: NA; size: NA; CDR3: CASSLFRQKQETQYF; DNA: TGTGCCAGCAGCTTATTCCGGCAGAAGCAAGAGACCCAGTACTTC
J: TRBJ1-2; V: TRBV19; D: TRBD1; size: many; CDR3: CASRDRGRWDGYTF; DNA: TGTGCCAGTAGGGACAGGGGGCGCTGGGATGGCTACACCTTC
J: TRBJ2-7; V: TRBV6-5; D: NA; size: few; CDR3: CASSQSRLAYEQYF; DNA: TGTGCCAGCAGCCAGTCGAGATTGGCCTACGAGCAGTACTTC
J: TRBJ1-2; V: TRBV19; D: NA; size: NA; CDR3: CASSIKGNYGYTF; DNA: TGTGCCAGTAGTATCAAGGGTAACTATGGCTACACCTTC
J: TRBJ2-5; V: TRBV10-2; D: TRBD1; size: many; CDR3: CASSRDSQETQYF; DNA: TGCGCCAGCAGCCGGGACAGCCAAGAGACCCAGTACTTC
J: TRBJ2-1; V: TRBV10-2; D: TRBD1; size: NA; CDR3: CASSTGQGQFF; DNA: TGCGCCAGCAGTACGGGACAGGGGCAGTTCTTC